The next 28 T cell receptor beta chains were all read from a single sample in a study of post-analysis software for immune sequencing data. These receptors lack a known antigen. cDNA libraries of TCR beta carried unique molecular identifiers. TCRdb redid the calling of the PCR reads with MiXCR, one entry per CDR3 protein. In the table there are approximately 460,000 distinct CDR3 sequences, roughly 46% of which are singletons. Regarding the study as a whole: Patients had higher frequencies than controls of about five TRBV segments, including TRBV5-6, TRBV5-1 and TRBV20-1.

Sequencing input: blood. Every receptor here comes from a girl aged 5 to 17 with multiple sclerosis.

This chain links TRBV5-1 with TRBJ2-1; D is ambiguous. This CDR3 region has 13 residues. The germline V gene has CDR1 SGHRS and CDR2 YFSETQ. V lost 3 bases to trimming and J lost 14 bases, with 18 bases between them. The CDR3 protein is CASSSMFPFGKFF. The DNA for the CDR3 is TGCGCCAGCAGCTCCATGTTTCCCTTCGGAAAGTTCTTC.

The chain joins TRBV5-5 to TRBJ1-5; TRBD1 agrees at 8 bases. Germline CDR1 and CDR2: SGHKS and YYEKEE (reference sequence). The CDR3 extends over 20 amino acids. Trimming at V came to 1 base and at J to 4 bases, leaving 19 bases not matched to a gene. The CDR3 sequence is CASSLRPPGQEFTRNQPQHF. The CDR3 DNA is TGTGCCAGCAGCTTGAGGCCCCCGGGACAGGAATTTACCCGAAATCAGCCCCAGCATTTT.

This clonotype was observed a handful of times. The CDR3 nucleotides are TGTGCCAGCAGCTTAGTAGGGGGGGCTGCTAGCGGTGACTCAGAGACCCAGTACTTC. This gives the protein CASSLVGGAASGDSETQYF. J is TRBJ2-5 and V is TRBV11-3; D perhaps matches TRBD2 (7 bases). Germline V gives CDR1 SGHNT, CDR2 YENEEA. The V and J ends lost 1 base and 4 bases respectively, with 25 bases between them. The CDR3 sequence is 19 residues long.

V gene TRBV29-1 combines with J gene TRBJ1-2; D may be TRBD1 (6 bases). The germline V gene encodes CDR1 SQVTM and CDR2 ANQGSEA. Trimming pared 3 bases from V and 6 bases from J, leaving 14 bases between. This CDR3 is built from 13 residues. The CDR3 DNA sequence: TGCAGCGTTGAGGGACACCAAGGCGATGGCTACACCTTC. Protein product: CSVEGHQGDGYTF.

V usage is TRBV6-5 and J usage is TRBJ1-2; D is undetermined. Germline V gene lookup returns CDR1 MNHEY and CDR2 SVGAGI. The V and J ends lost 2 bases and 8 bases respectively, with 9 bases between them. There are 12 residues in the CDR3. The CDR3, as DNA: TGTGCCAGCAGTTACGGCGCGGGGGGCTACACCTTC. It specifies CASSYGAGGYTF.

The V call is TRBV3-1, the J call TRBJ2-1, with D possibly matching TRBD2 (6 bases). Germline V gives CDR1 LGHDT, CDR2 YNNKEL (reference sequence). Trimming cost V 3 bases and J 2 bases, with 8 bases left between them. This CDR3 is 14 amino acids long. As DNA, the CDR3 is TGTGCCAGCAGCCAGACTAGTACCTACAATGAGCAGTTCTTC. Its translation is CASSQTSTYNEQFF.

The chain recombines TRBV28 with TRBJ2-3, with D possibly being TRBD1 (6 bases). The CDR3 runs 14 residues. The germline V and J ends were trimmed by 2 bases and 5 bases, with 11 bases remaining between them. From germline, CDR1 is MDHEN and CDR2 SYDVKM. The CDR3 sequence is CASSLAGAGDTQYF. In nucleotides, the CDR3 is TGTGCCAGCAGTTTAGCAGGGGCTGGAGATACGCAGTATTTT.

This sequence joins TRBV20-1 and TRBJ2-1; D is ambiguous. Trimming stripped 0 bases from V and 6 bases from J, with 15 bases between. Germline V gives CDR1 DFQATT, CDR2 SNEGSKA (reference sequence). The length of the CDR3 is 15 residues. The CDR3 spells CSARDEPKLSNEQFF. CDR3 coding DNA: TGCAGTGCTAGAGATGAGCCAAAGCTTAGCAATGAGCAGTTCTTC.

The chain links TRBV28 to TRBJ2-5; D tentatively fits TRBD1 or TRBD2 (5 bases each). With 7 bases removed from V and 11 bases from J, the gap between germline ends came to 20 bases. The CDR3 length is 13 residues. Per germline, CDR1 MDHEN and CDR2 SYDVKM. In nucleotides, the CDR3 is TGTGCCAGCAATCCCGGGGACGTGGGAGAGCAGTACTTC. Amino acid sequence: CASNPGDVGEQYF.

The table lists this clonotype with many counts. The rearrangement uses TRBV28 and TRBJ2-1; D perhaps matches TRBD2 (5 bases). Deletions cut 0 bases from V and 6 bases from J, with 9 bases between. From germline, CDR1 is MDHEN and CDR2 SYDVKM. The CDR3 is 14 amino acids. As DNA, the CDR3 is TGTGCCAGCAGTTTATGGGAGGACGTCAATGAGCAGTTCTTC. Translated: CASSLWEDVNEQFF.

This chain links TRBV5-1 with TRBJ2-7, with D unclear. The J call may not be correct, given that the DNA end is closer to TRBJ2-4. The germline gives CDR1 SGHRS, CDR2 YFSETQ. This CDR3 comprises 16 residues. CDR3 in DNA: TGCGCCAGCAGCTTCGGGCGAGGCCCGGCCAAAAACATTCAGTACTTC. Its translation is CASSFGRGPAKNIQYF.

This clonotype was observed a single time. The chain has TRBV4-3 and TRBJ2-7; no clear D. Germline-derived CDR1 and CDR2 are LGHNA and YSLEER. The length of the CDR3 is 16 residues. Trimming removed 1 base at V and 0 bases at J, with 13 bases between. CDR3 amino acids: CASSQGNGPSSYEQYF. The CDR3 coding sequence is TGCGCCAGCAGCCAAGGGAACGGTCCTAGCTCCTACGAGCAGTACTTC.

This clonotype has more than one count but fewer than ten. The chain has TRBV9 and TRBJ2-5; D perhaps matches TRBD1 (6 bases). Trimming left V 4 bases short and J 1 base short, with 11 bases between. This CDR3 spans 14 amino acids. Germline values: CDR1 SGDLS, CDR2 YYNGEE. CDR3 DNA: TGTGCCAGCAGCCCGCGGACAGTCCAAGAGACCCAGTACTTC. It specifies CASSPRTVQETQYF.

The sample holds a few counts of this clonotype. CDR3 amino acids: CSAILAGVDTQYF. The DNA of the CDR3 is TGCAGTGCTATACTAGCGGGAGTGGATACGCAGTATTTT. This chain connects TRBV20-1 to TRBJ2-3, with 11 bases fitting TRBD2. CDR1 DFQATT and CDR2 SNEGSKA come from the germline V gene (reference sequence). CDR3 length equals 13 residues. The trim removed 4 bases at V and 6 bases at J, leaving 3 bases unmatched.

V gene TRBV10-2 combines with J gene TRBJ2-7; 14 bases line up with TRBD2. V gave up 10 bases and J gave up 6 bases; unmatched junction bases: 8. CDR3 length: 14 residues. Germline V CDR1 and CDR2: WSHSY, SAAADI. The CDR3 DNA reads as TGCGCCACTGAGTCAGGGACTAGCGGGAGCGAGCAGTACTTC. Its protein product is CATESGTSGSEQYF.

The table lists this clonotype with a few counts. This chain joins TRBV12-3 or TRBV12-4 and TRBJ1-5, with D hard to call. V gave up 5 bases and J gave up 3 bases, with 8 bases separating them. This CDR3 spans 13 amino acids. The CDR3 nucleotides are TGTGCCAGCAGTCCTGGGCCCAATCAGCCCCAGCATTTT. It translates to CASSPGPNQPQHF.

The genes are TRBV11-2 and TRBJ2-4, with 10 bases matching TRBD2. The J call may be incorrect, as the DNA end agrees better with TRBJ2-7. Germline CDR1 is SGHAT and CDR2 is FQNNGV. This CDR3 spans 15 amino acids. The CDR3 DNA sequence: TGTGCCAGCAGCGACAGCGGGAGGGCATCGTACGAGCAGTACTTC. The encoded protein is CASSDSGRASYEQYF.

This clonotype appeared many times. V usage is TRBV19 and J usage is TRBJ2-1, with 11 bases lining up with TRBD2. V lost 4 bases and J lost 10; bases outside the gene matches: 12. Looked up from germline, CDR1 is LNHDA and CDR2 is SQIVND (reference sequence). This CDR3 has 16 residues. The CDR3 bases are TGTGCCAGTAGTAGACCCGGACTAGCGGGTTTGAGGGAGCAGTTCTTC. Translating it yields CASSRPGLAGLREQFF.

This clonotype occurred a few times. The gene calls are TRBV27 and TRBJ2-3; 7 nucleotides agree with TRBD2. J lost 3 bases, V lost 1 base, and 4 bases had no gene match. The CDR3 spans 15 residues. Per germline, CDR1 MNHEY and CDR2 SMNVEV (reference sequence). The CDR3 here is CASSLYRGSTDTQYF. The CDR3 DNA reads as TGTGCCAGCAGTTTATATCGCGGGAGTACAGATACGCAGTATTTT.

Concerning this clonotype: A read error may account for a junction end that differs from germline. The rearrangement links TRBV28 to TRBJ2-7; D ambiguous. The germline V gene has CDR1 MDHEN and CDR2 SYDVKM. The CDR3 is 13 residues long. The CDR3, as DNA: TGTGCCGGCAGTTTATCTTTCTCCTACGAGCAGTACTTC. Translated, it gives CAGSLSFSYEQYF.

The chain recombines TRBV6-7 with TRBJ2-1, with TRBD2 matching over 13 bases. TRBV6-7 is given ORF status, its function remaining uncertain. After removal of 5 bases from V and 5 bases from J, the junction contained 6 bases not matched to a gene. The CDR3 length is 16 residues. The CDR3 DNA is TGTGCCAGCAGTCCCCGGACTAGCGGGAGAAACAATGAGCAGTTCTTC. It specifies CASSPRTSGRNNEQFF.

This clonotype has just one count. The chain combines TRBV12-5 with TRBJ2-1, with 7 bases aligning to TRBD2. Germline loops: CDR1 LGHNT, CDR2 FRNRAP. The CDR3 spans 15 residues. J was trimmed by 7 bases and V by 2 bases; bases with no gene match: 8. CDR3 loop: CASGLPTGGLNEQFF. The CDR3 DNA reads as TGTGCTAGTGGTTTGCCTACGGGAGGCCTAAATGAGCAGTTCTTC. Using reference TRBV12-5 and TRBJ2-1 for the parts outside the CDR3, the full variable domain is DARVTQTPRHKVTEMGQEVTMRCQPILGHNTVFWYRQTMMQGLELLAYFRNRAPLDDSGMPKDRFSAEMPDATLATLKIQPSEPRDSAVYFCASGLPTGGLNEQFFGPGTRLTVL.

The chain joins TRBV29-1 to TRBJ2-6; 7 bases are shared with TRBD1. CDR3 length: 16 residues. Germline V gives CDR1 SQVTM, CDR2 ANQGSEA. V trimming: 6 bases; J trimming: 0 bases; junction bases outside the gene matches: 8. CDR3 DNA sequence: TGCAGCGTGACCGGGACAGAGACCTCTGGGGCCAACGTCCTGACTTTC. Translation gives CSVTGTETSGANVLTF.

The count of this clonotype is one. The chain couples TRBV20-1 to TRBJ2-5; TRBD1 might be the D (5 bases). CDR1 and CDR2 from the germline V gene are DFQATT and SNEGSKA (reference sequence). The CDR3 runs to 13 residues. Trimming took off 3 bases at V and 0 bases at J, with 8 bases between the two ends. The CDR3 region has the DNA TGCAGTGCTAGCGCAGGGAACCAAGAGACCCAGTACTTC. As protein: CSASAGNQETQYF.

This clonotype was seen many times. The chain employs TRBV5-1 and TRBJ2-7; D might be TRBD1 (6 bases). The CDR3 totals 13 residues. In germline, CDR1 is SGHRS, CDR2 YFSETQ. V lost 3 bases to trimming and J lost 3 bases, with 10 bases between them. CDR3 sequence (DNA): TGCGCCAGCAGCTCCGGACAGATCTACGAGCAGTACTTC. This codes for CASSSGQIYEQYF.

The V and J genes are TRBV10-3 and TRBJ2-1; 10 positions match TRBD1. Germline-derived CDR1 and CDR2 are ENHRY and SYGVKD. This CDR3 comprises 15 residues. Trimming at V came to 0 bases and at J to 7 bases, leaving 3 bases not matched to a gene. CDR3 DNA: TGTGCCATCAGTGAGTCCGGGACAGGGGAGAATGAGCAGTTCTTC. It specifies CAISESGTGENEQFF.

The chain links TRBV7-9 to TRBJ1-5; D remains ambiguous. Trimming removed 3 bases at V and 2 bases at J, with 8 bases between. CDR3 length: 14 residues. CDR1 and CDR2 (germline): SEHNR, FQNEAQ (reference sequence). The CDR3 is CASSFGVGNQPQHF. In nucleotides, the CDR3 is TGTGCCAGCAGCTTTGGGGTTGGCAATCAGCCCCAGCATTTT.

Comment on this clonotype: Relative to the germline gene, one junction end is altered; a read error may explain this. The rearrangement joins TRBV5-1 to TRBJ2-7; D is perhaps TRBD1 or TRBD2 (5 bases each). Germline assignment: CDR1 SGHRS and CDR2 YFSETQ. The CDR3 covers 15 residues. The chain's CDR3 is CAGSLEAGSSYEQYF. CDR3 DNA sequence: TGCGCCGGCAGCTTGGAGGCAGGGAGCTCCTACGAGCAGTACTTC.